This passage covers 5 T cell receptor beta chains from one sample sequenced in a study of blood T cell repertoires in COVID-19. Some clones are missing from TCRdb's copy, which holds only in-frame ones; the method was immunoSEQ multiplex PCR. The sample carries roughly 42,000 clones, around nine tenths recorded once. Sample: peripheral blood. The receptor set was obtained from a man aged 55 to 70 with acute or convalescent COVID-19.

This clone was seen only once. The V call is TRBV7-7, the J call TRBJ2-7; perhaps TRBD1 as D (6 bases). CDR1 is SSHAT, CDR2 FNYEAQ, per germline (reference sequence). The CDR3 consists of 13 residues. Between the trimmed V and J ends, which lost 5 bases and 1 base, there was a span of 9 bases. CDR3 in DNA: TGTGCCAGCAGCCCTGGACAGTCCTACGAGCAGTACTTC. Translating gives CASSPGQSYEQYF.

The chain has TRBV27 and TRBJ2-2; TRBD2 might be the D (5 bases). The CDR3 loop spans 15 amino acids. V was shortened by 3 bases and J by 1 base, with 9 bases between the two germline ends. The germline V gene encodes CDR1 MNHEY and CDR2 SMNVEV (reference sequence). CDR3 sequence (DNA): TGTGCCAGCAGTTTGGGGAGAGGGAACACCGGGGAGCTGTTTTTT. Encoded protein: CASSLGRGNTGELFF.

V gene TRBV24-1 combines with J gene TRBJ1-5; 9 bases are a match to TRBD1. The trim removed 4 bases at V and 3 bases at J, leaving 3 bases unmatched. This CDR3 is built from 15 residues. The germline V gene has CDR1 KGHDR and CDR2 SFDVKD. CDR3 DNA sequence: TGTGCCACCAGTGAGGGACAGGGTAACAATCAGCCCCAGCATTTT. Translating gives CATSEGQGNNQPQHF.

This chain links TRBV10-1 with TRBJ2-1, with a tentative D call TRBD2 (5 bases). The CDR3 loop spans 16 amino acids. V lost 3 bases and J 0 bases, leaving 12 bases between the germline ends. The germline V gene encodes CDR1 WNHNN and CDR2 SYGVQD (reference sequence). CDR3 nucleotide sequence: TGCGCCAGCAGTGATCCGACTACTAGCTCCTACAATGAGCAGTTCTTC. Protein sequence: CASSDPTTSSYNEQFF.

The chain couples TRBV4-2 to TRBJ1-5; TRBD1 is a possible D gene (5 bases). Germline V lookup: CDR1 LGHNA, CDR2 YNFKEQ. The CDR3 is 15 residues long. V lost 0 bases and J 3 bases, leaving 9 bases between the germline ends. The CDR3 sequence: CASSQDRGYNQPQHF. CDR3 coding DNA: TGTGCCAGCAGCCAAGATCGGGGGTACAATCAGCCCCAGCATTTT.